This TCR beta chain stems from a study of T-cell reconstitution after alpha-beta-depleted transplantation in children (dated by TCRdb to 2015 to 2016). Regarding the complete study: Using TCR repertoire profiling, the study quantitatively followed how T-cell immune reconstitution unfolded in children after TCRalphabeta/CD19-depleted allogeneic hematopoietic cell transplantation.

Library prep was done by PCR. Instrument used: Illumina HiSeq 2500. TCR library preparation used molecular barcoding, with unique molecular identifiers applied to normalize quantification of the TCRbeta repertoire. Using fastp at Q25 and MiXCR, TCRdb reprocessed the public reads and kept productive beta chains. Each CDR3 protein gets just one entry, which takes the most common genes and DNA from the rows behind it. The sample data list 420,000 or so distinct CDR3 sequences, and approximately 10% of these were observed just once. The ten largest account for 4.5% to 7% of the sample. This clonotype was observed once. It lacks a known antigen. No base qualities exist here, and no much larger clone lies one base off it. Support from one read is weak. Sequences SNHLY (CDR1) and FYNNEI (CDR2) are obtained from the germline V gene. V ends up 6 bases short and J 2 bases short, with an unmatched junction base count of 4. Taken from cysteine to phenylalanine, the CDR3 has 13 residues. Only the CDR3 DNA stays, 39 bases, in frame from base 1.

The sample in question was PBMCs from the stem cell graft donor, obtained from the stem cell graft. Recombination joined TRBV2 with TRBJ2-7; 7 bases in between match TRBD1. The sequence was collected from a human donor who donated a stem cell graft to a child with acute myeloid leukemia. The DNA sequence follows: TGTGCCAGCAGGGCGACAGGGACCTACGAGCAGTACTTC. Its product reads: CASRATGTYEQYF.